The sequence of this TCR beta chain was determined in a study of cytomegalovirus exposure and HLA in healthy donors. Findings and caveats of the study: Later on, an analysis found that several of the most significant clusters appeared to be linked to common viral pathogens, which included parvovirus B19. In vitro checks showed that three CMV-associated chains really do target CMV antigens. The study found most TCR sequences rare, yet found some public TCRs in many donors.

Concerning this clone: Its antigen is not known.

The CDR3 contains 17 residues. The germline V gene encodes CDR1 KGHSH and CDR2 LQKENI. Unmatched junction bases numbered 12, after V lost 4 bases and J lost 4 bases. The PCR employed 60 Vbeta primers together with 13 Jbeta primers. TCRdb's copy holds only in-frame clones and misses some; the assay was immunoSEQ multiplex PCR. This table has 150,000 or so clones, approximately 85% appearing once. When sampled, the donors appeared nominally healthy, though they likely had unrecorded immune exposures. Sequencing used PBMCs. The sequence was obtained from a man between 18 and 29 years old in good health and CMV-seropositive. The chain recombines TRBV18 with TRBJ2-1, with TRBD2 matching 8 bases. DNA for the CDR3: TGTGCCAGCTCACTAAGTCCCGGACTAGCTGGGTACAATGAGCAGTTCTTC. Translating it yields CASSLSPGLAGYNEQFF. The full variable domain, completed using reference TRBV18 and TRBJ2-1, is NAGVMQNPRHLVRRRGQEARLRCSPMKGHSHVYWYRQLPEEGLKFMVYLQKENIIDESGMPKERFSAEFPKEGPSILRIQQVVRGDSAAYFCASSLSPGLAGYNEQFFGPGTRLTVL.